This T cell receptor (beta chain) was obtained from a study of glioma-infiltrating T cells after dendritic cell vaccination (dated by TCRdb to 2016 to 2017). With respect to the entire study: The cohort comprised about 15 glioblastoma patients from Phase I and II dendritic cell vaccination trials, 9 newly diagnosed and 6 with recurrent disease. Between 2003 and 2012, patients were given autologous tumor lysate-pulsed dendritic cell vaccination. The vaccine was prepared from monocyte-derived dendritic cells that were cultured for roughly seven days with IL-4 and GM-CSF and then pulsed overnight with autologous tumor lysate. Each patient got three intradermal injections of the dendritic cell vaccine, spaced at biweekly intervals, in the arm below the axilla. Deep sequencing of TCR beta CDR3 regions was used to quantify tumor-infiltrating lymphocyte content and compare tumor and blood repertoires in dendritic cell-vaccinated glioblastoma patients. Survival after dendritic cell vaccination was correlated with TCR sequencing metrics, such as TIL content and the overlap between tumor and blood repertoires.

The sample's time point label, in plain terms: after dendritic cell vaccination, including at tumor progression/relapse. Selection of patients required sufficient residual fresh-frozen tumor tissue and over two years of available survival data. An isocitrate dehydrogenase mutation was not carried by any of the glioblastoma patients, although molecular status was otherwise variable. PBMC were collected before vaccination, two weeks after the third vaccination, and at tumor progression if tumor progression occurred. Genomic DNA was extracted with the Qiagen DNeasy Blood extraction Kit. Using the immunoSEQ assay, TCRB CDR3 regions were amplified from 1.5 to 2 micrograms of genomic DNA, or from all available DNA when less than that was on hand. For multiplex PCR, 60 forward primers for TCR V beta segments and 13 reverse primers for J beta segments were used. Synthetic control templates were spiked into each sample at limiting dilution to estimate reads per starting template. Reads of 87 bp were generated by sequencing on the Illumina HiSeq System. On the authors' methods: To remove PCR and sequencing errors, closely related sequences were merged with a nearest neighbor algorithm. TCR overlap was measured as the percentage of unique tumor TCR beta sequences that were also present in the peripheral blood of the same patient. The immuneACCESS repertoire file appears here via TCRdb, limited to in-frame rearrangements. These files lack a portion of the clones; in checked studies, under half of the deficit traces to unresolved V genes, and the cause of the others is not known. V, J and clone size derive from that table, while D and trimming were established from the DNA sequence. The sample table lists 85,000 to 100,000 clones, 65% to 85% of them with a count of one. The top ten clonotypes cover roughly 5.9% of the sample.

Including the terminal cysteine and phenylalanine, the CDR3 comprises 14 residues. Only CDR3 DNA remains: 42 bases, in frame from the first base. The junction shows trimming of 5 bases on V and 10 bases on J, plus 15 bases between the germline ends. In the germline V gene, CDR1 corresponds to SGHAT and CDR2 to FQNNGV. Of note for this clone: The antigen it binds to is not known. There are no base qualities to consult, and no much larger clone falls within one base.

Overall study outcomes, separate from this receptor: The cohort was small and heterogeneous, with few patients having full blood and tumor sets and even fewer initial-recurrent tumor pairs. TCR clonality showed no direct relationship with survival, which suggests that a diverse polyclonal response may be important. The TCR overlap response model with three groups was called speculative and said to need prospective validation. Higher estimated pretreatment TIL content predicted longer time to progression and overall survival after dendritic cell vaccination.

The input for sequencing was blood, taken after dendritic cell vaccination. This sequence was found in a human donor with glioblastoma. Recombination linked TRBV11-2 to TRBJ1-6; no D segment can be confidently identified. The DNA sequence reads TGTGCCAGCAGCCCGGCTGCGGGTTGGTCACCCCTCCACTTT. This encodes CASSPAAGWSPLHF. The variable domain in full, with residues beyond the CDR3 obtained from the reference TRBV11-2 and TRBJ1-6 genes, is EAGVAQSPRYKIIEKRQSVAFWCNPISGHATLYWYQQILGQGPKLLIQFQNNGVVDDSQLPKDRFSAERLKGVDSTLKIQPAKLEDSAVYLCASSPAAGWSPLHFGNGTRLTVT.